One sample yielded the 10 T cell receptor beta chains listed below, sequenced in a study of T-cell memory formation after mild COVID-19. TCRdb reprocessed the 5' RACE reads via MiXCR and lists one record per CDR3 protein. The table includes about 310,000 distinct CDR3 sequences, less than 20% detected once. Material for sequencing was PBMCs or a T cell subset sorted from them (not recorded which). The receptor source for this set is a man between 18 and 35 years old who had mild COVID-19 (a few samples of this study predate the infection). Cell type and time point are not known.

This clonotype was seen only a few times. The chain links TRBV29-1 to TRBJ2-1; D unclear. The CDR3 length is 16 residues. Trimming cost V 5 bases and J 9 bases, with 26 bases left between them. Germline CDR1 and CDR2: SQVTM and ANQGSEA. The CDR3: CSVPAVYQPIFSEQFF. The CDR3 coding sequence is TGCAGCGTTCCCGCGGTCTACCAGCCCATTTTCAGTGAGCAGTTCTTC.

J is TRBJ2-7 and V is TRBV29-1, with D perhaps TRBD1 (6 bases). This CDR3 comprises 15 residues. Germline CDR1 SQVTM, CDR2 ANQGSEA. Trimming shortened V by 0 bases and J by 3 bases, and 15 bases separated the two germline ends. The CDR3 loop reads CSVEDPETGGYEQYF. CDR3 in DNA: TGCAGCGTTGAAGATCCTGAGACAGGTGGCTACGAGCAGTACTTC.

V usage is TRBV7-8 and J usage is TRBJ2-2; D uncertain. V was trimmed by 4 bases and J by 0 bases, leaving 3 bases between them. CDR1 is SGHVS and CDR2 is FQNEAQ in the germline V gene. This CDR3 has 13 amino acids. The CDR3 DNA reads as TGTGCCAGCAGCTATACGAACACCGGGGAGCTGTTTTTT. Its protein is CASSYTNTGELFF.

This clonotype was counted only a few times. The V call is TRBV2, the J call TRBJ2-3; D is perhaps TRBD1 (6 bases). The V and J ends lost 3 bases and 1 base respectively, with 14 bases between them. CDR3 size: 16 residues. The V gene's germline CDR1 is SNHLY and CDR2 FYNNEI. CDR3 sequence: CASSEPRDKRTDTQYF. CDR3 DNA: TGTGCCAGCAGTGAGCCCCGGGACAAACGCACAGATACGCAGTATTTT. The full variable domain, in which reference TRBV2 and TRBJ2-3 provide the parts outside the CDR3, is EPEVTQTPSHQVTQMGQEVILRCVPISNHLYFYWYRQILGQKVEFLVSFYNNEISEKSEIFDDQFSVERPDGSNFTLKIRSTKLEDSAMYFCASSEPRDKRTDTQYFGPGTRLTVL.

The table lists this clonotype with a few counts. The chain combines TRBV10-3 with TRBJ2-1; TRBD2 aligns across 12 bases. The CDR3 extends over 14 amino acids. The junction had 6 bases not matched to a gene; V was cut back by 6 bases and J by 9 bases. CDR1 is ENHRY and CDR2 is SYGVKD in the germline V gene. CDR3 region: CAIRPTSGGPEQFF. The DNA of the CDR3 is TGTGCCATCAGGCCGACTAGCGGGGGACCTGAGCAGTTCTTC.

V and J are TRBV12-3 or TRBV12-4 and TRBJ2-3; TRBD2 matches at 10 bases. The CDR3 sequence is 15 residues long. Trimming took 5 bases from V and 4 from J; bases not matched to a gene: 6. The chain's CDR3 is CASSTSGGAADTQYF. CDR3 nucleotides: TGTGCCAGCAGTACCAGCGGGGGGGCCGCAGATACGCAGTATTTT.

There are a few counts of this clonotype. The chain has TRBV12-3 or TRBV12-4 and TRBJ1-5; D remains ambiguous. Trimming cost V 0 bases and J 9 bases, with 15 bases left between them. The CDR3 covers 15 residues. CDR3 loop: CASSLAQDRQGPQHF. The CDR3 bases are TGTGCCAGCAGTTTAGCGCAAGATCGCCAAGGGCCCCAGCATTTT.

J is TRBJ2-3 and V is TRBV7-2; 13 bases line up with TRBD2. This CDR3 comprises 16 residues. The germline V gene has CDR1 SGHTA and CDR2 FQGNSA. The junction had 3 bases not matched to a gene; V was cut back by 2 bases and J by 4 bases. The CDR3 reads CASSLTSGGEADTQYF. CDR3 nucleotide sequence: TGTGCCAGCAGCTTAACTAGCGGGGGGGAAGCAGATACGCAGTATTTT.

As for this clonotype: A much larger clone sits a single nucleotide away, making a read error possible. The chain has TRBV2 and TRBJ1-1; the D is unclear. Germline values: CDR1 SNHLY, CDR2 FYNNEI. The CDR3 covers 13 residues. Here the CDR3 DNA reads TGTGCCAGCAGAGGCAATCGGAACTCTGAAGCTTTCTTT. As protein: CASRGNRNSEAFF.

This clonotype has just a few counts. The gene calls are TRBV10-1 and TRBJ2-2; TRBD1 aligns across 7 bases. The CDR3 totals 14 residues. From germline, CDR1 is WNHNN and CDR2 SYGVQD (reference sequence). V shed 4 bases, J shed 3 bases, and the junction held 2 bases outside the gene matches. The CDR3 DNA reads TGCGCCAGCAGTGCGGACAGGTACACCGGGGAGCTGTTTTTT. Translation: CASSADRYTGELFF.